The 16 T cell receptor beta chains given below trace back to one sample, sequenced in a study of T cell responses to AZD1222 COVID-19 vaccine. TCRdb's copy holds only in-frame clones and misses some; the assay was immunoSEQ multiplex PCR. The sample consists of more than 75,000 clones, roughly 89% of them appearing once. The specimen comprised peripheral blood, sampled on day 0 of AZD1222 vaccination. The source of these receptors is an adult in good health.

The DNA of the CDR3 is TGTGCCAGCAACGGACATGGCGGAGGCTACACCTTC. Its protein product is CASNGHGGGYTF. This chain links TRBV6-6 with TRBJ1-2, with a possible D match to TRBD1 (5 bases). Germline values: CDR1 MNHNY, CDR2 SVGAGI (reference sequence). Trimming took off 7 bases at V and 8 bases at J, with 14 bases between the two ends. The length of the CDR3 is 12 residues.

Regarding this clone: The same CDR3 arises from other DNA sequences in this sample as well. The rearrangement uses TRBV15 and TRBJ2-7; D gene ambiguous. The CDR3 totals 13 residues. V lost 0 bases and J 2 bases, leaving 5 bases between the germline ends. Germline CDR1 and CDR2: LNHNV and YYDKDF (reference sequence). The CDR3 DNA follows: TGTGCCACCAGCAGAGAAACAGCCTACGAGCAGTACTTC. It codes for CATSRETAYEQYF.

The gene calls are TRBV4-2 and TRBJ1-1; D ambiguous. Germline values: CDR1 LGHNA, CDR2 YNFKEQ. With 3 bases removed from V and 0 bases from J, the gap between germline ends came to 8 bases. CDR3 length: 14 amino acids. The CDR3 loop is CASSHDRMNTEAFF. DNA of the CDR3: TGTGCCAGCAGCCACGACCGCATGAACACTGAAGCTTTCTTT.

The rearrangement joins TRBV29-1 to TRBJ1-1; the D is unclear. The V and J ends lost 4 bases and 2 bases respectively, with 8 bases between them. This CDR3 is built from 12 residues. Germline CDR1 SQVTM, CDR2 ANQGSEA. The CDR3: CSVGQTNTEAFF. The CDR3 coding sequence is TGCAGCGTTGGCCAAACTAACACTGAAGCTTTCTTT.

The CDR3 protein is CASSSSGQGAYYGYTF. CDR3 sequence (DNA): TGCGCCAGCAGCTCGTCCGGACAGGGGGCATACTATGGCTACACCTTC. The genes are TRBV5-1 and TRBJ1-2, with 11 nucleotides matching TRBD1. The CDR3 sequence is 16 residues long. With V trimmed by 3 bases and J by 3 bases, 7 bases remained unmatched. Germline V CDR1 and CDR2: SGHRS, YFSETQ.

V gene TRBV5-4 combines with J gene TRBJ2-7, with D perhaps matching TRBD2 (5 bases). From germline, CDR1 is SGHNT and CDR2 YYREEE (reference sequence). The V end lost 4 bases, the J end lost 1 base, and 6 bases lay between the germline ends. This CDR3 region has 12 residues. This CDR3 reads CASSRGSYEQYF. The DNA for the CDR3 is TGTGCCAGCAGCCGGGGTTCCTACGAGCAGTACTTC.

This rearrangement joins TRBV19 to TRBJ2-7; TRBD1 matches at 8 bases. CDR1 and CDR2 (germline): LNHDA, SQIVND (reference sequence). There are 12 residues in the CDR3. V lost 9 bases and J lost 2; bases outside the gene matches: 3. The CDR3 loop is CASGQGPYEQYF. Here the CDR3 DNA reads TGTGCCAGCGGACAGGGCCCCTACGAGCAGTACTTC.

The chain is built from TRBV2 and TRBJ2-1, with 12 bases fitting TRBD2. Losses at the gene ends were 10 bases for V and 7 bases for J; bases not matched to a gene: 8. Germline CDR1 SNHLY, CDR2 FYNNEI. The CDR3 runs 14 residues. The CDR3 here is CATTRLAGANEQFF. DNA of the CDR3: TGTGCCACCACGAGACTAGCGGGAGCGAATGAGCAGTTCTTC.

With respect to this clone: Other DNA sequences of this sample code for an identical CDR3. The chain uses TRBV7-9 and TRBJ1-3; D not resolved. Per the germline V gene, CDR1 is SEHNR and CDR2 is FQNEAQ (reference sequence). Deletions cut 3 bases from V and 3 bases from J, with 9 bases between. The CDR3 extends over 14 amino acids. The CDR3 DNA sequence: TGTGCCAGCAGCTTCGGTGTCAGTGGAAACACCATATATTTT. It encodes CASSFGVSGNTIYF.

V and J are TRBV9 and TRBJ2-1, with D hard to call. V was shortened by 5 bases and J by 2 bases, with 11 bases between the two germline ends. CDR3 length: 14 residues. The germline V gene encodes CDR1 SGDLS and CDR2 YYNGEE. DNA for the CDR3: TGTGCCAGCAGTAGGGCCCTGACCTACAATGAGCAGTTCTTC. Translation: CASSRALTYNEQFF. The full variable domain, in which reference TRBV9 and TRBJ2-1 provide the parts outside the CDR3, is DSGVTQTPKHLITATGQRVTLRCSPRSGDLSVYWYQQSLDQGLQFLIQYYNGEERAKGNILERFSAQQFPDLHSELNLSSLELGDSALYFCASSRALTYNEQFFGPGTRLTVL.

This sequence joins TRBV2 and TRBJ2-3, with 11 bases lining up with TRBD2. This CDR3 region has 14 residues. J was trimmed by 0 bases and V by 9 bases; bases with no gene match: 2. Germline lookup yields CDR1 SNHLY and CDR2 FYNNEI. The CDR3 DNA is TGTGCCAGAACTAGCGGGGGTAGCACAGATACGCAGTATTTT. This sequence encodes CARTSGGSTDTQYF.

The DNA of the CDR3 is TGCAGCGCCGCCCTCGGGGCGCGGGCGGTCTACGAGCAGTACTTC. It yields the protein CSAALGARAVYEQYF. This chain connects TRBV29-1 to TRBJ2-7; perhaps D is TRBD1 or TRBD2 (5 bases each). The CDR3 length is 15 residues. Per the germline V gene, CDR1 is SQVTM and CDR2 is ANQGSEA. Trimming left V 7 bases short and J 3 bases short, with 22 bases between.

V is TRBV5-4 and J is TRBJ2-3; 7 nucleotides agree with TRBD2. Trimming cost V 6 bases and J 0 bases; bases outside gene matches: 7. CDR3 length: 15 amino acids. Germline-derived CDR1 and CDR2 are SGHNT and YYREEE (reference sequence). The CDR3 DNA reads as TGTGCCAGCACCTGGGAGGGGCCAAGCACAGATACGCAGTATTTT. Protein sequence: CASTWEGPSTDTQYF.

CDR3 residues: CASTLGSREFNQPQHF. The CDR3 region has the DNA TGTGCCAGCACCTTAGGGTCCAGGGAGTTCAATCAGCCCCAGCATTTT. The chain is built from TRBV28 and TRBJ1-5, with D possibly matching TRBD1 (5 bases). The ends were cut back, 7 bases at V and 3 bases at J, with 19 bases in the middle. The CDR3 consists of 16 residues. CDR1 and CDR2 (germline): MDHEN, SYDVKM.

This clone appeared a few times. J is TRBJ2-5 and V is TRBV24-1; 10 bases are a match to TRBD1. CDR1 is KGHDR and CDR2 is SFDVKD in the germline V gene. The CDR3 has 15 amino acids. The V gene end was trimmed by 3 bases and the J gene end by 5 bases; junction bases not matched to a gene: 5. The CDR3 reads CATSDPTGGYETQYF. The CDR3 DNA reads as TGTGCCACCAGTGATCCGACAGGGGGCTATGAGACCCAGTACTTC.

This chain uses TRBV15 with TRBJ2-1, with D perhaps matching TRBD2 (5 bases). The length of the CDR3 is 13 residues. V was shortened by 0 bases and J by 9 bases, with 9 bases between the two germline ends. Germline V gives CDR1 LNHNV, CDR2 YYDKDF (reference sequence). The CDR3 DNA follows: TGTGCCACCAGCAGAGATGAGGGTGGTGAGCAGTTCTTC. Residues: CATSRDEGGEQFF.